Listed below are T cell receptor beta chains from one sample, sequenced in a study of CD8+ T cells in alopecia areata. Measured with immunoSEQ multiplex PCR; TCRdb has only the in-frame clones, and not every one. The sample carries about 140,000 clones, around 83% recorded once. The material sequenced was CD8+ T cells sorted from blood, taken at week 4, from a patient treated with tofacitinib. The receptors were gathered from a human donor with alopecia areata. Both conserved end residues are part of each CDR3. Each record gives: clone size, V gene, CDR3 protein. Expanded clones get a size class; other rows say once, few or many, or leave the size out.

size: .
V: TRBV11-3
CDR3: CASSYRGVNTEAFF

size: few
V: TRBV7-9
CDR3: CASSWGIGTLYEQYF

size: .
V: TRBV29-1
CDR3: CSVETDTQYF

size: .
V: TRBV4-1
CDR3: CASSPWLGQNTEAFF

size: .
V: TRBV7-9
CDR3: CATAAPGASNEQFF

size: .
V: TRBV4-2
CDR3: CASSQEGGSNEQFF

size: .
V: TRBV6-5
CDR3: CASSYSGGASYNEQFF

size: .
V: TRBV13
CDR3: CASSLEGQGINEQYF

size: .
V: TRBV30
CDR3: CACLPTNQETQYF

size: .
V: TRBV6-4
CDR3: CASSDPGGGDEQFF

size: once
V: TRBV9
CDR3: CASSPSGSVDTQYF

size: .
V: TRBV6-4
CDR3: CASSEDSGTGANVLTF

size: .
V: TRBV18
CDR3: CASSPAGHSYEQYF

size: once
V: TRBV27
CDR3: CASSFGGTEQFF

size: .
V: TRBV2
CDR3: CASSDSSGRSYEQYF

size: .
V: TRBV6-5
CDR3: CASSYRTYDQYF

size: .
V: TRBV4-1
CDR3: CASSLGSSDYGYTF

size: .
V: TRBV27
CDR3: CASSPGTGFLQHF

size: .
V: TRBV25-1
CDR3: CASSAPLGDEAFF

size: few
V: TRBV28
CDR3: CASSTWGLAGVGAKNIQYF

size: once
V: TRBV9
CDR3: CASSVGDAGTYEQYF

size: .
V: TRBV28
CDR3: CASSLFRGTPNQPQHF

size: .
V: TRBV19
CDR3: CASSIDTGGAVTGELFF

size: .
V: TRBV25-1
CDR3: CASSPGGYEQYF

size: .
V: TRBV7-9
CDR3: CASSFSNEAFF

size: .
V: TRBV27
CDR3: CASSAGLAGYNEQFF

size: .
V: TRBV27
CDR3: CASSFGSNTEAFF

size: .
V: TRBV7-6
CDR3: CASSASGLVTYNEQFF

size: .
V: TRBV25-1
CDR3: CASSGVAAGELFF

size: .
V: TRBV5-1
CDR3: CASSLNSIRSEQYF

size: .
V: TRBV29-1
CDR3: CSVDSGGVTGELFF

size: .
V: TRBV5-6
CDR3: CASSRIAGDGTDTQYF